This TCR beta chain was sequenced for a study of shared clonotypes between healthy human individuals. Study-level points and caveats: With a handful of donors compared, about 5.2% of naive CD4 clonotypes were shared.

Sequencing was performed with immunoSEQ multiplex PCR; in TCRdb, only in-frame clones are kept and a portion is missing. The table has 600,000 to 750,000 clones, about 90% seen once; the top ten hold approximately 35%. V shed 6 bases and J shed 5 bases, with 25 bases lying between them. The germline CDR1 and CDR2 sequences are SGHNT and YENEEA. This CDR3 is built from 18 residues. A word on this clone: As yet, its antigen is unknown.

Only Caucasian adults living in Nashville, Tennessee served as donors. CD8 memory was a combination of CD45RO+ cells and CCR7-negative CD45RA+ TemRA cells. Specimen: memory CD8+ T cells from PBMCs. Subset denoted: CD45RO+ cells pooled with CCR7-negative TemRA cells. This chain uses TRBV11-3 with TRBJ2-2, with D possibly TRBD1 on 6 matching bases. The sequence came from a man aged 18 to 30 in good health. Some clones in this sample may be carry-over from other donors' samples. CDR3 residues: CASREKVMGAVSTGELFF. CDR3 sequence (DNA): TGTGCCAGCAGAGAAAAGGTCATGGGGGCAGTATCTACCGGGGAGCTGTTTTTT. Full variable domain (rest looked up from reference TRBV11-3 and TRBJ2-2): EAGVVQSPRYKIIEKKQPVAFWCNPISGHNTLYWYLQNLGQGPELLIRYENEEAVDDSQLPKDRFSAERLKGVDSTLKIQPAELGDSAVYLCASREKVMGAVSTGELFFGEGSRLTVL.